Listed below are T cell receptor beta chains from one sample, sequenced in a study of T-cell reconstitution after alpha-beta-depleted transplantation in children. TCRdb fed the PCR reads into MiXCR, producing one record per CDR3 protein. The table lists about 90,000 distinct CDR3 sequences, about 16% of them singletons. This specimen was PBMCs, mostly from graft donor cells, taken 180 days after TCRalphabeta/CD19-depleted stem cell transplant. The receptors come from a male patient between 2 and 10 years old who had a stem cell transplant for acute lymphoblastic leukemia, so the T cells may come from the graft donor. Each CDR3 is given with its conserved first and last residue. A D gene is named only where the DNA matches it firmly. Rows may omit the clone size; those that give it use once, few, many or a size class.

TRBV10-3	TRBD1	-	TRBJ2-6	CAISDGQGNGANVLTF	TGTGCCATCAGTGACGGACAGGGGAACGGGGCCAACGTCCTGACTTTC
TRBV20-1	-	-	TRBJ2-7	CSAGWDGNYEQYF	TGCAGTGCCGGGTGGGACGGTAACTACGAGCAGTACTTC
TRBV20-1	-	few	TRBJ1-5	CSAAESNQPQHF	TGCAGTGCGGCAGAAAGCAATCAGCCCCAGCATTTT
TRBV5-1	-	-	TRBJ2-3	CATKGGDPDTQYF	TGCGCCACCAAGGGGGGGGACCCAGATACGCAGTATTTT
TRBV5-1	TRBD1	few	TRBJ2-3	CASSSGQGPDTQYF	TGCGCCAGCAGCTCCGGACAGGGGCCAGATACGCAGTATTTT
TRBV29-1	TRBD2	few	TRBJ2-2	CSARRGATNTGELFF	TGCAGCGCCCGGCGGGGGGCTACGAACACCGGGGAGCTGTTTTTT
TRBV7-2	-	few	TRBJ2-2	CASSLDGGYTGELFF	TGTGCCAGCAGCTTAGACGGGGGTTACACCGGGGAGCTGTTTTTT
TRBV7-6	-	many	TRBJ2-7	CASSPLRGLSYEQYF	TGTGCCAGCAGCCCCCTGAGGGGTCTCTCATACGAGCAGTACTTC
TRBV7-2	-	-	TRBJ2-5	CASSLAHARGETQYF	TGTGCCAGCAGCTTAGCGCACGCCCGGGGAGAGACCCAGTACTTC
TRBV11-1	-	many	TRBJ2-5	CASSPEGGGSGPRKTQYF	TGTGCCAGCAGCCCAGAGGGGGGCGGGAGTGGGCCCCGAAAGACCCAGTACTTC
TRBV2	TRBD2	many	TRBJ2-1	CASSEIRSGGDEQFF	TGTGCCAGCAGTGAAATACGTTCGGGGGGAGATGAGCAGTTCTTC
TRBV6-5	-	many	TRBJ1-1	CASSSNTEAFF	TGTGCCAGCAGCTCTAACACTGAAGCTTTCTTT
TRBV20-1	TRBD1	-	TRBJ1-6	CSARDQGQGSGSPLHF	TGCAGTGCTAGAGATCAGGGACAGGGGAGCGGTTCACCCCTCCACTTT
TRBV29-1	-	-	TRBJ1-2	CSVGEGLAAGEGYTF	TGCAGCGTTGGTGAGGGTCTTGCTGCGGGGGAAGGCTACACCTTC
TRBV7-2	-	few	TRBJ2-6	CASNTASGANVLTF	TGTGCCAGCAACACAGCCTCTGGGGCCAACGTCCTGACTTTC
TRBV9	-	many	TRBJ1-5	CASSVVADQPQHF	TGTGCCAGCAGCGTAGTCGCAGATCAGCCCCAGCATTTT
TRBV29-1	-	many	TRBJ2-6	CSVVPSGANVLTF	TGCAGCGTTGTGCCCTCGGGGGCCAACGTCCTGACTTTC
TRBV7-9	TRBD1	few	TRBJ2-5	CASPGPQGETQYF	TGTGCCAGCCCCGGGCCACAGGGGGAGACCCAGTACTTC
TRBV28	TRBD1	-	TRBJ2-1	CASSLPQGANYNEQFF	TGTGCCAGCAGTTTACCACAGGGGGCAAACTACAATGAGCAGTTCTTC
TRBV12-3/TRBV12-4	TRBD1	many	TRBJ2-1	CASSRQGSSYNEQFF	TGTGCCAGCAGTCGACAGGGGAGCTCCTACAATGAGCAGTTCTTC
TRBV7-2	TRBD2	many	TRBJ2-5	CASSSGLAGGVETQYF	TGTGCCAGCAGTTCCGGCCTAGCGGGGGGCGTGGAGACCCAGTACTTC
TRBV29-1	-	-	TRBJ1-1	CSVLDSENTEAFF	TGCAGCGTTCTGGACAGCGAGAACACTGAAGCTTTCTTT
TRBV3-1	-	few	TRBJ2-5	CASSRLQVSETQYF	TGTGCCAGCAGCCGATTACAGGTTTCAGAGACCCAGTACTTC
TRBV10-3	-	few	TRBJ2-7	CAITPTGSYEQYF	TGTGCCATCACCCCGACAGGCTCCTACGAGCAGTACTTC
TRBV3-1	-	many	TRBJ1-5	CASSQGAGNQPQHF	TGTGCCAGCAGCCAGGGGGCAGGCAATCAGCCCCAGCATTTT
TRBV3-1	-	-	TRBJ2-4	CASSPHPVMTGNIQYF	TGTGCCAGCAGCCCACATCCCGTGATGACGGGAAACATTCAGTACTTC
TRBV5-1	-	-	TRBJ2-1	CASSSSGIEQFF	TGCGCCAGCAGCAGCAGCGGTATTGAGCAGTTCTTC
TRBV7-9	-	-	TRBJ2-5	CASSLGAGQETQYF	TGTGCCAGCAGCTTAGGGGCAGGCCAAGAGACCCAGTACTTC
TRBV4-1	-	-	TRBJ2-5	CASSQISEGQETQYF	TGCGCCAGCAGCCAAATCTCCGAGGGGCAAGAGACCCAGTACTTC
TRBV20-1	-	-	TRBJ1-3	CSARLVGGNTIYF	TGCAGTGCTAGATTGGTTGGTGGAAACACCATATATTTT
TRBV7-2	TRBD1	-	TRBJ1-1	CASSLPQGGGWDTEAFF	TGTGCCAGCAGCTTACCCCAGGGGGGGGGATGGGACACTGAAGCTTTCTTT
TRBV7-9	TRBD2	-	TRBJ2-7	CASSGRSEQYF	TGTGCCAGCTCCGGGAGGAGCGAGCAGTACTTC
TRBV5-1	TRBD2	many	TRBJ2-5	CASSPSGGAGTQYF	TGCGCCAGCAGCCCTAGCGGGGGGGCAGGGACCCAGTACTTC
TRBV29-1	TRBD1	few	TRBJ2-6	CSVDTGGAGANVLTF	TGCAGCGTCGATACAGGGGGCGCTGGGGCCAACGTCCTGACTTTC
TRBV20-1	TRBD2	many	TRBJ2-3	CSARTGTSGGARDTQYF	TGCAGTGCTAGAACTGGGACTAGCGGGGGGGCCAGAGATACGCAGTATTTT
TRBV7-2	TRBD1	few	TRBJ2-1	CASSFDRGLYNEQFF	TGTGCCAGCAGCTTTGACAGGGGACTTTACAATGAGCAGTTCTTC
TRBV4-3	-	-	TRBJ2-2	CASSHEQTRELFF	TGCGCCAGCAGCCACGAGCAGACGAGGGAGCTGTTTTTT
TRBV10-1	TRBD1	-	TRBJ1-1	CASSAPGQALTEAFF	TGCGCCAGCAGTGCCCCGGGACAGGCTCTCACCGAGGCTTTCTTT
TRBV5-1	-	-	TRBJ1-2	CASSPGTQLGYTF	TGCGCCAGCAGCCCCGGGACACAACTTGGCTACACCTTC
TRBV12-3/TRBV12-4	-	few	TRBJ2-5	CASSPQGASETQYF	TGTGCCAGCAGTCCACAGGGAGCCTCGGAGACCCAGTACTTC
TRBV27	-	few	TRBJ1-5	CASSLWGGPNQPQHF	TGTGCCAGCAGTTTATGGGGCGGGCCTAACCAGCCCCAGCATTTT
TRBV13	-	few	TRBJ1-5	CASSLRGGGNQPQHF	TGTGCCAGCAGCTTACGAGGGGGAGGCAATCAGCCCCAGCATTTT
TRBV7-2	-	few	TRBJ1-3	CASSDEGFLSGNTIYF	TGTGCCAGCAGCGACGAGGGCTTCCTCTCTGGAAACACCATATATTTT
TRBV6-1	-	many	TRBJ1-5	CASSLGDPGTNQPQHF	TGTGCCAGCAGCTTGGGGGATCCGGGGACCAATCAGCCCCAGCATTTT
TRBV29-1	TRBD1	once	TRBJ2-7	CSVQAGTAYEQNF	TGCAGCGTTCAGGCCGGGACAGCCTACGAGCAGAACTTC
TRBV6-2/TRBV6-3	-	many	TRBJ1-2	CASSYSIGPEILSYGYTF	TGTGCCAGCAGTTACTCGATCGGCCCTGAGATCCTTTCCTATGGCTACACCTTC
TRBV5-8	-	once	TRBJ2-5	CASSSSGGLGETQYF	TGTGCCAGCAGCTCGAGTGGAGGCCTGGGGGAGACCCAGTACTTC
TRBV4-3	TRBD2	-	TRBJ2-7	CASSQEALAAYEQYF	TGCGCCAGCAGCCAAGAGGCACTAGCGGCCTACGAGCAGTACTTC
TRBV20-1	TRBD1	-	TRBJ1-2	CSARDWGQPITNYGYTF	TGCAGTGCTAGAGATTGGGGACAGCCTATTACTAACTATGGCTACACCTTC
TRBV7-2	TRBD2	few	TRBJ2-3	CASSPGLARVDTDTQYF	TGTGCCAGCAGCCCCGGACTAGCGCGCGTAGACACAGATACGCAGTATTTT
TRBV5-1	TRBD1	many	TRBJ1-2	CASSWDRAGIYGYTF	TGCGCCAGCAGCTGGGACAGAGCTGGCATCTATGGCTACACCTTC
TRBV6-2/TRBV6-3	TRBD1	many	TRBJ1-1	CASIKQGTLNTEAFF	TGTGCCAGCATTAAACAGGGGACGCTGAACACTGAAGCTTTCTTT
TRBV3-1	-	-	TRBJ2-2	CASSQPGTENTGELFF	TGTGCCAGCAGCCAACCCGGGACGGAAAACACCGGGGAGCTGTTTTTT
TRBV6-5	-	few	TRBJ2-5	CAVPMWGRGPAQETQYF	TGTGCCGTTCCAATGTGGGGCAGGGGTCCCGCTCAAGAGACCCAGTACTTC
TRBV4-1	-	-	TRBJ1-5	CASSQDLLQVRDQPQHF	TGCGCCAGCAGCCAAGATTTATTACAGGTCAGGGATCAGCCCCAGCATTTT
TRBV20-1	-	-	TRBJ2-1	CSAKQGWYEQFF	TGCAGTGCGAAACAGGGTTGGTATGAGCAGTTCTTC
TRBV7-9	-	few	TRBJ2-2	CASKLTGNTGELFF	TGTGCCAGCAAGTTGACAGGGAACACCGGGGAGCTGTTTTTT